The clone carrying this TCR beta chain was detected ten times or more. The sample is drawn from a study of CD8 T cells in ankylosing spondylitis. TCRdb recomputed calls from the 5' RACE reads with MiXCR, one row per CDR3 protein. The sample contains about 250,000 distinct CDR3 sequences, approximately 10% of which appear only once. The receptor comes from a male donor with ankylosing spondylitis or in good health (not recorded which). Material: blood, either unsorted or a sorted T cell fraction (not recorded which).

The CDR3 DNA sequence: TGCAGTGCTAGAGACACGGCTAACTATGGCTACACCTTC. Amino acid sequence: CSARDTANYGYTF. J is TRBJ1-2 and V is TRBV20-1; no firm D call. Germline V lookup: CDR1 DFQATT, CDR2 SNEGSKA (reference sequence). The CDR3 consists of 13 residues. V was trimmed by 0 bases and J by 0 bases, leaving 5 bases between them.